This TCR beta chain came from a study of T-cell reconstitution after alpha-beta-depleted transplantation in children. CDR1 MNHGY and CDR2 SVAAGI come from the germline V gene. The CDR3 has 15 amino acids. V dropped 2 bases and J dropped 7 bases, with 17 bases sitting between them. The authors prepared the TCRbeta library with unique molecular identifiers. TCRdb reprocessed the PCR reads via MiXCR and lists one record per CDR3 protein. The table shows some 500,000 distinct CDR3 sequences, with about 30% occurring only once. The sequence was collected from a human donor who donated a stem cell graft to a child with aplastic anemia. This chain joins TRBV6-9 and TRBJ1-1; perhaps TRBD1 as D (6 bases). Source: PBMCs from the stem cell graft donor, taken from the stem cell graft. CDR3 in amino acids: CASSYATGGSFEAFF. DNA for the CDR3: TGTGCCAGCAGTTATGCGACAGGAGGATCCTTTGAAGCTTTCTTT.